A single sample is the source of the 29 T cell receptor beta chains below, sequenced in a study of vaccination and CD4 T cells after COVID-19. Antigens of these TCRs are unknown. Specified treatment: roughly 10-day PBMC culture with coronavirus spike peptide pools or control peptides (ViraFEST assay). The Oncomine TCR Beta short-read assay was applied to DNA of cultured CD4+ T cells. TCRdb processed the PCR reads anew with MiXCR; each CDR3 protein has one entry. The data contain 16,000 or so distinct CDR3 sequences, 52% of them singletons. This material consisted of CD4+ T cells from blood, cultured in vitro, taken before SARS-CoV-2 vaccination. These receptors originate from a human donor who had recovered from COVID-19.

The table lists this clonotype with a few counts. The chain combines TRBV20-1 with TRBJ1-1; D gene unclear. Germline assignment: CDR1 DFQATT and CDR2 SNEGSKA (reference sequence). Deletions cut 6 bases from V and 1 base from J, with 12 bases between. CDR3 length: 13 residues. CDR3 residues: CSAQSVENTEAFF. As DNA, the CDR3 is TGCAGTGCACAAAGCGTTGAGAACACTGAAGCTTTCTTT.

About this clonotype itself: The junction departs from the called germline gene at one end, perhaps through a read error. The rearrangement joins TRBV6-4 to TRBJ2-5; perhaps TRBD2 as D (5 bases). Germline V CDR1 and CDR2: MRHNA, SNTAGT. CDR3 length equals 16 residues. CDR3 amino acids: CASSYSVDRTERNQYF. The CDR3 DNA reads TGTGCCAGCAGTTACTCGGTTGATAGGACGGAGCGGAACCAGTACTTC.

This clonotype was observed a handful of times. V gene TRBV5-4 combines with J gene TRBJ1-2; D is uncertain. V lost 0 bases and J lost 8, with 11 bases in between. Germline CDR1 SGHNT, CDR2 YYREEE (reference sequence). The CDR3 is made up of 13 amino acids. The chain's CDR3 is CASSLAARVGYTF. CDR3 DNA: TGTGCCAGCAGCTTGGCGGCCCGAGTGGGCTACACCTTC. The variable domain in full, with the rest retrieved from reference TRBV5-4 and TRBJ1-2, is ETGVTQSPTHLIKTRGQQVTLRCSSQSGHNTVSWYQQALGQGPQFIFQYYREEENGRGNFPPRFSGLQFPNYSSELNVNALELDDSALYLCASSLAARVGYTFGSGTRLTVV.

The V and J genes are TRBV20-1 and TRBJ2-3; 9 nucleotides agree with TRBD2. Germline V gene lookup returns CDR1 DFQATT and CDR2 SNEGSKA (reference sequence). V was clipped by 5 bases and J by 3 bases; unmatched bases: 12. This CDR3 contains 16 residues. CDR3: CSALDSLAGATDTQYF. The CDR3 DNA is TGCAGTGCTTTGGACTCCTTAGCGGGAGCGACAGATACGCAGTATTTT.

This clonotype was observed a few times. The chain recombines TRBV7-9 with TRBJ2-6, with unresolved D. V lost 7 bases and J 0 bases, leaving 22 bases between the germline ends. The CDR3 is 19 residues long. CDR1 is SEHNR and CDR2 is FQNEAQ in the germline V gene (reference sequence). This CDR3 reads CASTLLPGRRASGANVLTF. For the CDR3, the DNA is TGTGCCAGCACCCTTTTACCCGGGCGACGGGCCTCTGGGGCCAACGTCCTGACTTTC. The full variable domain, completed using reference TRBV7-9 and TRBJ2-6, is DTGVSQNPRHKITKRGQNVTFRCDPISEHNRLYWYRQTLGQGPEFLTYFQNEAQLEKSRLLSDRFSAERPKGSFSTLEIQRTEQGDSAMYLCASTLLPGRRASGANVLTFGAGSRLTVL.

The CDR3 region is CSARRDYEQYF. The CDR3 DNA reads as TGCAGTGCTCGCCGGGACTACGAGCAGTACTTC. The chain couples TRBV20-1 to TRBJ2-7; D might be TRBD2 (5 bases). Germline-derived CDR1 and CDR2 are DFQATT and SNEGSKA (reference sequence). The CDR3 length is 11 residues. With 5 bases removed from V and 3 bases from J, the gap between germline ends came to 8 bases.

The V gene is TRBV6-2 or TRBV6-3, the J gene TRBJ1-2; D unresolved. Trimming stripped 3 bases from V and 5 bases from J, with 13 bases between. Germline V gives CDR1 MNHEY, CDR2 SVGEGT. The CDR3 consists of 14 residues. CDR3 sequence (DNA): TGTGCCAGCAGTTATCGTCTGGGGAATTATGGCTACACCTTC. Translated, it gives CASSYRLGNYGYTF.

This clonotype was seen a handful of times. The chain carries TRBV7-2 and TRBJ2-7; TRBD2 aligns across 9 bases. J was trimmed by 5 bases and V by 1 base; bases with no gene match: 3. The V gene's germline CDR1 is SGHTA and CDR2 FQGNSA. The CDR3 totals 14 residues. CDR3 nucleotides: TGTGCCAGCAGCTTAGGCGGGAGGGCGAACGAGCAGTACTTC. It is translated as CASSLGGRANEQYF.

This rearrangement joins TRBV19 to TRBJ2-3, with TRBD2 matching 10 bases. Germline-derived CDR1 and CDR2 are LNHDA and SQIVND (reference sequence). Losses at the gene ends were 3 bases for V and 3 bases for J; bases not matched to a gene: 3. The CDR3 spans 15 residues. The CDR3 here is CASSMASGRTDTQYF. In DNA form, the CDR3 reads TGTGCCAGTAGTATGGCTAGCGGGAGAACAGATACGCAGTATTTT.

This clonotype was seen only a few times. The chain links TRBV20-1 to TRBJ2-6; 10 nucleotides align to TRBD2. The CDR3 is 15 amino acids. From germline, CDR1 is DFQATT and CDR2 SNEGSKA (reference sequence). With V trimmed by 4 bases and J by 2 bases, 2 bases remained unmatched. The CDR3 spells CSAKLAGAGANVLTF. The DNA of the CDR3 is TGCAGTGCTAAGCTAGCGGGAGCTGGGGCCAACGTCCTGACTTTC.

V is TRBV30 and J is TRBJ1-1; 10 positions match TRBD1. Per germline, CDR1 GTSNPN and CDR2 SVGIG (reference sequence). The CDR3 contains 13 residues. The J segment lost 4 bases and the V segment lost 3 bases, leaving 2 bases of the junction unmatched. CDR3 region: CAWRGQGSTEAFF. The CDR3 DNA reads TGTGCCTGGAGGGGACAGGGGTCCACTGAAGCTTTCTTT. The entire variable domain, with the rest obtained from reference TRBV30 and TRBJ1-1, is as follows: SQTIHQWPATLVQPVGSPLSLECTVEGTSNPNLYWYRQAAGRGLQLLFYSVGIGQISSEVPQNLSASRPQDRQFILSSKKLLLSDSGFYLCAWRGQGSTEAFFGQGTRLTVV.

This clonotype was observed a few times. V is TRBV5-4 and J is TRBJ2-5, with TRBD1 matching over 9 bases. With 3 bases clipped from V and 2 bases from J, the junction kept 5 bases outside the gene matches. CDR3 size: 15 residues. The germline gives CDR1 SGHNT, CDR2 YYREEE (reference sequence). DNA of the CDR3: TGTGCCAGCAGCTGGGACAGGGAAGGGCAAGAGACCCAGTACTTC. Translated, it gives CASSWDREGQETQYF.

This clonotype was detected a few times. V and J are TRBV27 and TRBJ2-7, with 8 bases aligning to TRBD2. The CDR3 spans 16 residues. With V trimmed by 5 bases and J by 1 base, 10 bases remained unmatched. The germline V gene encodes CDR1 MNHEY and CDR2 SMNVEV (reference sequence). The CDR3 loop reads CASSTNGGTSSYEQYF. The CDR3 nucleotides read TGTGCCAGCAGTACAAATGGAGGGACTAGTTCCTACGAGCAGTACTTC.

The chain's CDR3 is CATSRPNRGEDGYTF. The CDR3 coding sequence is TGTGCCACCAGCAGACCTAACAGAGGGGAAGATGGCTACACCTTC. The V and J genes are TRBV15 and TRBJ1-2, with a tentative D call TRBD1 (5 bases). The V gene lost 2 bases and the J gene lost 6 bases, with 16 bases spanning the gap. The CDR3 is 15 amino acids. Per the germline V gene, CDR1 is LNHNV and CDR2 is YYDKDF (reference sequence). Combining the CDR3 with reference TRBV15 and TRBJ1-2 gives the whole variable domain DAMVIQNPRYQVTQFGKPVTLSCSQTLNHNVMYWYQQKSSQAPKLLFHYYDKDFNNEADTPDNFQSRRPNTSFCFLDIRSPGLGDTAMYLCATSRPNRGEDGYTFGSGTRLTVV.

The CDR3 DNA follows: TGTGCCAGCAGCCTCAAGACAGGGTCGTTGGACACTGAAGCTTTCTTT. It specifies CASSLKTGSLDTEAFF. This chain connects TRBV11-3 to TRBJ1-1; 7 bases fit TRBD1. J gave up 3 bases and V 5 bases, and 12 bases lay outside the gene matches. The CDR3 loop spans 16 amino acids. Germline V lookup: CDR1 SGHNT, CDR2 YENEEA.

The chain combines TRBV4-2 with TRBJ1-6, with 7 bases matching TRBD1. This CDR3 contains 14 residues. Trimming at V came to 6 bases and at J to 6 bases, leaving 5 bases not matched to a gene. CDR1 is LGHNA, CDR2 YNFKEQ, per germline. CDR3 in amino acids: CASSQNRGNSPLHF. As DNA, the CDR3 is TGTGCCAGCAGTCAAAACAGGGGTAATTCACCCCTCCACTTT.

The J gene is TRBJ2-1, the V gene TRBV6-2 or TRBV6-3; 8 nucleotides align to TRBD2. J lost 4 bases, V lost 3 bases, and 5 bases had no gene match. Germline V lookup: CDR1 MNHEY, CDR2 SVGEGT. The CDR3 loop spans 15 amino acids. CDR3 loop: CASSYERETYNEQFF. CDR3 DNA sequence: TGTGCCAGCAGTTATGAGCGGGAGACATACAATGAGCAGTTCTTC.

The table lists this clonotype with a count of one. The chain joins TRBV20-1 to TRBJ2-7; no clear D. Trimming took 1 base from V and 7 from J, leaving 14 bases between them. Germline CDR1 DFQATT, CDR2 SNEGSKA (reference sequence). This CDR3 is built from 13 residues. CDR3 in amino acids: CSARGPPRWEQYF. CDR3 DNA sequence: TGCAGTGCTAGAGGACCTCCTAGGTGGGAGCAGTACTTC.

The CDR3 DNA follows: TGCAGCGTGGGGACTAGCGTTGGGACAGATACGCAGTATTTT. Amino acids: CSVGTSVGTDTQYF. The V and J genes are TRBV29-1 and TRBJ2-3; 10 bases are a match to TRBD2. The ends lost 6 bases at V and 3 bases at J; junction bases unmatched: 6. Germline V CDR1 and CDR2: SQVTM, ANQGSEA. The CDR3 covers 14 residues.

This clonotype was seen more than once but under ten times. The chain has TRBV15 and TRBJ1-2; possibly TRBD1 for D (5 bases). Germline V gives CDR1 LNHNV, CDR2 YYDKDF (reference sequence). CDR3 length: 12 residues. Deletions cut 4 bases from V and 5 bases from J, with 8 bases between. The CDR3 reads CATSKDTYGYTF. CDR3 DNA: TGTGCCACCAGCAAGGACACTTATGGCTACACCTTC. Using reference TRBV15 and TRBJ1-2 for the parts outside the CDR3, the full variable domain is DAMVIQNPRYQVTQFGKPVTLSCSQTLNHNVMYWYQQKSSQAPKLLFHYYDKDFNNEADTPDNFQSRRPNTSFCFLDIRSPGLGDTAMYLCATSKDTYGYTFGSGTRLTVV.

V and J are TRBV20-1 and TRBJ2-7; no firm D call. In germline, CDR1 is DFQATT, CDR2 SNEGSKA (reference sequence). Trimming shortened V by 1 base and J by 9 bases, and 7 bases separated the two germline ends. The CDR3 length is 10 residues. This CDR3 reads CSARVMGQYF. The CDR3 DNA reads TGCAGTGCTAGAGTAATGGGGCAGTACTTC.

The V call is TRBV7-9, the J call TRBJ1-5, with 7 bases identical to TRBD1. This CDR3 contains 14 residues. J was trimmed by 4 bases and V by 4 bases; bases with no gene match: 4. Germline V gene lookup returns CDR1 SEHNR and CDR2 FQNEAQ (reference sequence). CDR3 sequence reads: CASSWGDSNQPQHF. The CDR3 DNA sequence: TGTGCCAGCAGCTGGGGGGACAGTAATCAGCCCCAGCATTTT.

This clonotype was found a few times. The J gene is TRBJ2-7, the V gene TRBV27; no firm D call. Between the trimmed V and J ends, which lost 10 bases and 1 base, there was a span of 17 bases. The germline gives CDR1 MNHEY, CDR2 SMNVEV (reference sequence). The CDR3 sequence is 14 residues long. Written as DNA, the CDR3 is TGTGCCATCCCCCAGTTCGACAAGTCCTACGAGCAGTACTTC. Residues: CAIPQFDKSYEQYF.

The genes are TRBV6-1 and TRBJ2-2; D gene ambiguous. With 6 bases removed from V and 2 bases from J, the gap between germline ends came to 10 bases. Germline V gives CDR1 MNHNS, CDR2 SASEGT. The CDR3 is 14 residues long. The CDR3 loop reads CASRSTENTGELFF. In DNA, the CDR3 is TGTGCCAGCAGATCGACGGAAAACACCGGGGAGCTGTTTTTT.

This clonotype turned up a few times. In DNA form, the CDR3 reads TGCAGTGCTAGAGTTAACAGGGACACTGAAGCTTTCTTT. Translated: CSARVNRDTEAFF. The V call is TRBV20-1, the J call TRBJ1-1; TRBD1 might be the D (6 bases). Germline CDR1 and CDR2: DFQATT and SNEGSKA (reference sequence). The V and J ends lost 1 base and 3 bases respectively, with 9 bases between them. CDR3 size: 13 residues.

This clonotype turned up a few times. The J gene is TRBJ1-5, the V gene TRBV19, with D perhaps matching TRBD1 (5 bases). This CDR3 region has 18 residues. V lost 9 bases, J lost 0 bases, and 24 bases lay in between. The germline V gene has CDR1 LNHDA and CDR2 SQIVND (reference sequence). CDR3 region: CASAPGPLGAYSNQPQHF. As DNA, the CDR3 is TGTGCCAGCGCTCCGGGACCCTTGGGCGCTTATAGCAATCAGCCCCAGCATTTT.

This clonotype was recorded only once. The rearrangement links TRBV15 to TRBJ2-6; D possibly corresponds to TRBD2 (5 bases). Germline values: CDR1 LNHNV, CDR2 YYDKDF (reference sequence). The CDR3 length is 16 residues. Trimming took off 0 bases at V and 0 bases at J, with 6 bases between the two ends. CDR3 sequence reads: CATSRERVSGANVLTF. The CDR3 region has the DNA TGTGCCACCAGCAGAGAGAGGGTCTCTGGGGCCAACGTCCTGACTTTC.

CDR3 loop: CASSLAGSYEQYF. The DNA for the CDR3 is TGTGCCAGCAGCTTAGCGGGTTCCTACGAGCAGTACTTC. The V call is TRBV11-3, the J call TRBJ2-7; D uncertain. The CDR3 has 13 residues. V was pared by 1 base and J by 1 base, with 5 bases between. The germline gives CDR1 SGHNT, CDR2 YENEEA.

This clonotype was detected only a few times. The chain recombines TRBV6-2 or TRBV6-3 with TRBJ1-5; possibly TRBD1 for D (6 bases). Trimming took off 6 bases at V and 1 base at J, with 13 bases between the two ends. The germline CDR1 and CDR2 sequences are MNHEY and SVGEGT. There are 15 residues in the CDR3. CDR3 loop: CASRKTGSSNQPQHF. CDR3 bases: TGTGCCAGCAGAAAAACAGGGAGCAGCAATCAGCCCCAGCATTTT.